The following is a T cell receptor (beta chain) sequence with its context. The data derive from a study of CD8+CD57+ T cells in acquired aplastic anemia. This CDR3 is built from 14 residues. After removal of 6 bases from V and 1 base from J, the junction contained 7 bases not matched to a gene. Looked up from germline, CDR1 is DFQATT and CDR2 is SNEGSKA (reference sequence). Profiling of TCR beta VDJ combinations and CDR3 sequences used genomic DNA as template. TCRdb reprocessed the reads with MiXCR, giving one entry per CDR3 protein. The sample lists hundreds of thousands of distinct CDR3 sequences; roughly 34% were seen once. Patients sequenced had flow cytometry evidence of CD8+CD57+ cell expansion.

The TCR originated in a human donor with aplastic anemia. What was sequenced was sorted CD4+, CD8+, or CD8+CD57+ T cells (not recorded which) from PBMCs. The genes are TRBV20-1 and TRBJ1-1; 8 bases align to TRBD1. CDR3 in DNA: TGCAGTGCCCGTCCCGGGACAGGGAACACTGAAGCTTTCTTT. Amino acids: CSARPGTGNTEAFF.